The source of this TCR beta chain is a study of tumor-infiltrating lymphocytes in primary liver carcinoma (dated by TCRdb to about 2017). In the study overall: Hepatocellular carcinoma (four) or combined HCC and intrahepatic cholangiocarcinoma (one) was present in the five patients, who were three men and two women aged 30 to 69 years. The five patients had tumors staged T1-T3 N0M0, with maximum diameters ranging from roughly 4 to 10 cm. Roughly 3.5 to 7.5 million productive TCRbeta reads were obtained per sample, and no significant difference in read depth was found between tissue types. For each liver tumor, the study sampled five regions along with adjacent normal tissue and blood, and applied TCRbeta repertoire sequencing, expression microarrays and whole-exome sequencing. TCRbeta repertoire sequencing covered 35 or so specimens from 5 patients: approximately 25 tumor regions, 5 adjacent noncancerous liver tissues and 5 peripheral blood samples. Technical replicate repertoires showed high reproducibility, with mean shared-clone rates near 0.89 and correlation coefficients above 0.95. Summary of the overall study and its limitations: Consistent with antigen-driven expansion, pairs of tumor regions showed higher repertoire overlap (mean roughly 35%) than either tumor-adjacent pairs (about 17%) or tumor-blood pairs (around 14%). Only the TCR beta chain was sequenced, which likely underestimates true repertoire diversity because unpaired alpha chains were not captured. With just a handful of patients in the study, the authors point out that the findings should be validated in a larger study. Compared with blood, tumors had a significantly larger share of the repertoire taken up by the top 250 clones (p = 0.039). Since the samples were bulk and unsorted, there was no way to compare CD4+ and CD8+ T cell repertoires.

Total RNA and DNA were co-extracted without cell sorting from around 20-30 mg of bulk tissue using the AllPrep DNA/RNA mini kit. Between late 2015 and March 2016, a few patients in China with histopathologically diagnosed primary liver carcinoma had their tumors surgically resected. At the time of sampling, the patients had chronic HBV infection and had not received any treatment. Each fresh piece of tumor and adjacent tissue was cut in two, with one half stored in RNAlater at -80 degrees C and the other half sent for histology. Using a constant-region primer and ProtoScript II reverse transcriptase, TCRbeta-specific cDNA was reverse-transcribed from around 500 ng total RNA. TCRbeta libraries were built with three nested multiplex PCR rounds, a slightly modified ARM-PCR procedure. Multiplex TRBV1-TRBV30 forward primers and a Cbeta reverse primer were used in the first two PCR rounds, each of which was run for 9 to 11 cycles. A final 25-cycle PCR with Deep VentR polymerase added sample barcodes and Illumina adapters. Before sequencing, amplicons of 200-500 bp were gel-purified using a QIAquick gel extraction kit. An Illumina HiSeq 2500 was used to sequence the TCRbeta amplicons with 250-bp paired-end reads. Concerning the study's data processing: Reads were quality-trimmed with Trimmomatic v0.33, and paired reads were merged with FLASH v1.2.11 to recover full CDR3 sequences. V, D and J germline segments were assigned to the rearranged TCRbeta sequences using MiGEC v1.2.1b. Clonotype statistics and Shannon-Wiener diversity indices were calculated with VDJtools v1.0.0. Except for diversity analysis, only the 250 most abundant clonotypes of each sample were used in subsequent analyses to reduce sampling bias. Through fastp at Q25 and MiXCR, TCRdb rebuilt clones from the public reads, retaining in-frame beta chains. Each CDR3 protein gets just one entry, which takes the most common genes and DNA from the rows behind it. None of the V and J calls come from the authors' own analysis; TCRdb made them. Counted in this sample were roughly 80,000 distinct CDR3 sequences; 69% of them appeared once. The ten most abundant clones make up less than 30% of the sample.

Trimming removed 3 bases from V and 5 bases from J, leaving 13 bases between the germline ends. CDR1 and CDR2 (SEHNR, FQNEAQ) derive from the germline V gene (reference sequence). Spanning cysteine to phenylalanine, the CDR3 consists of 14 amino acids. The sequence is cut down to CDR3 DNA, 42 bases in frame from base 1. This clonotype was detected many times. Its recognized antigen is unknown. Base qualities were left out, and no much larger clone turns up one base away. This TCR was sampled from a man in his forties with primary liver carcinoma and hepatitis B virus infection. Sequenced sample: tumor-adjacent normal liver tissue. Recombination connected TRBV7-9 to TRBJ2-5; possibly the D gene is TRBD2, per 5 matching bases. In nucleotide form, the sequence is TGTGCCAGCAGCTTCGAAATGCGGGTGGAGACCCAGTACTTC. Translated, this is CASSFEMRVETQYF.